This TCR beta chain was recorded in a study of T-cell reconstitution after alpha-beta-depleted transplantation in children (dated by TCRdb to the mid-2010s). Regarding the research as a whole: T-cell immune reconstitution after TCRalphabeta/CD19-depleted allogeneic hematopoietic cell transplantation in children was quantitatively tracked in the study by means of TCR repertoire profiling.

Libraries were constructed by PCR. TCRdb names Illumina HiSeq 2500 as the instrument used. To normalize quantification of the TCRbeta repertoire, the TCR libraries were built with molecular barcoding that relied on unique molecular identifiers. The raw public reads went through TCRdb reprocessing: fastp at Q25, MiXCR clone calling, in-frame beta chains kept. Every CDR3 protein is listed once, alongside the most common genes and DNA of its rows. This sample is represented by hundreds of thousands of distinct CDR3 sequences; around 14% of them were singletons. Of the sample, 0.79% is held by the ten largest clones. Study-level results and caveats: In some patients, the high TCRbeta diversity seen at day 60 was put down to recipient T cells and intrathymic progenitors that had survived conditioning. The frequencies of hyperexpanded clones fell over the following months, and after one year, T-cell counts and TCRbeta diversity were mostly attributed to newly produced T cells. About two months after transplant, the apparently early recovery of alphabetaT-cell counts reportedly depended on just several hundred clones that had expanded rapidly and came from non-depleted graft cells.

The sample holds a few counts of this clonotype. What antigen it recognizes has not been identified. There are no base qualities to consult, and no much larger clone falls within one base. The treatment or condition label, as the study defines it: allogeneic hematopoietic cell transplantation with graft depleted of TCRalphabeta T cells and CD19 B cells. The children who served as transplant recipients had been given grafts of TCRalphabeta/CD19-depleted allogeneic hematopoietic cells. The germline V gene specifies MGHRA as CDR1 and YSYEKL as CDR2. The CDR3 holds 13 amino acids from the cysteine to the phenylalanine. The retained sequence is limited to the CDR3, 39 bases, with the frame set at the first base. V has 6 bases trimmed and J has 8 bases trimmed; junction bases matching no gene number 7.

The chain is encoded by TRBV4-1 joined to TRBJ2-4; TRBD1 agrees with 7 junctional bases. This receptor was obtained from a girl aged 2 to 9 with congenital amegakaryocytic thrombocytopenia, due to receive a stem cell transplant. This specimen consisted of PBMCs, obtained before TCRalphabeta/CD19-depleted stem cell transplant. In nucleotide form, the sequence is TGCGCCAGCAGTCAGGGGGTATCGGACATTCAGTACTTC. The resulting protein is CASSQGVSDIQYF.